This T cell receptor beta chain was retrieved from a study of CD8 T cells in Susac syndrome. The T cells that were sequenced for TCR beta were CD8+ and CD4+ cells from blood. TEMRA cells were enriched by FACS, while CD8+ and CD4+ T cells were obtained through a negative isolation that was performed magnetically. The study, taken as a whole, reports: The study conceded that its TCR sequencing and HLA analysis involved relatively few individuals.

An input of roughly 0.45 to 1 ug of RNA was subjected to reverse transcription using random hexamers. Amplification of TCR beta CDR3 across 54 Vbeta and 13 Jbeta was performed with immunoSEQ multiplex PCR. TCRdb re-called the immunoSEQ multiplex PCR reads with MiXCR, one entry per CDR3 protein. The top ten hold 0.09% to 0.1% of the sample, which has some 170,000 distinct CDR3 sequences, 94% seen once. As concerns this clonotype: Its antigen is as yet unknown.

The CDR3 runs 15 residues. CDR1 MNHEY and CDR2 SVGAGI come from the germline V gene. The ends were cut back, 4 bases at V and 8 bases at J, with 20 bases in the middle. The TCR sequence derives from a human donor with multiple sclerosis. The chain combines TRBV6-5 with TRBJ1-2, with a tentative D call TRBD1 (5 bases). Sequencing used CD4+ T cells from PBMCs. The CDR3: CASSWGKGSPGGYTF. As DNA, the CDR3 is TGTGCCAGCAGTTGGGGAAAGGGGTCCCCTGGGGGCTACACCTTC.